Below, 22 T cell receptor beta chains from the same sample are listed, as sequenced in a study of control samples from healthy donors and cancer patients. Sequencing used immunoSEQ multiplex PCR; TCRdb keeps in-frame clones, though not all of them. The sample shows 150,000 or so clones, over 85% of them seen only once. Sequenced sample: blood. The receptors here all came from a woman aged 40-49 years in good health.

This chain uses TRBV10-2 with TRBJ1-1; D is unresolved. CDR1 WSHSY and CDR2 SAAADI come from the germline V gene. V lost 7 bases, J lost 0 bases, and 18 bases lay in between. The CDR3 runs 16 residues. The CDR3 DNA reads TGCGCCAGCACCGGTGGGCTGGGCCTTATGAACACTGAAGCTTTCTTT. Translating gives CASTGGLGLMNTEAFF.

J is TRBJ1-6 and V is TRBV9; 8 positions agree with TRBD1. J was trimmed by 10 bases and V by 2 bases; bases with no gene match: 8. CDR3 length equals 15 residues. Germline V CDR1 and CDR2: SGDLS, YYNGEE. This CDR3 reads CASSVGGQVDSPLHF. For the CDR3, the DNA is TGTGCCAGCAGCGTGGGGGGACAGGTCGACTCACCCCTCCACTTT.

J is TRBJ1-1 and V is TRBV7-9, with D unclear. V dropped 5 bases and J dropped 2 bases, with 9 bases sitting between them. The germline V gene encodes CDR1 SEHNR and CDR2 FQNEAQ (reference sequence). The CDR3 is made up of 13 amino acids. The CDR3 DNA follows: TGTGCCAGCAGCCCCGAACCAAACACTGAAGCTTTCTTT. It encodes CASSPEPNTEAFF.

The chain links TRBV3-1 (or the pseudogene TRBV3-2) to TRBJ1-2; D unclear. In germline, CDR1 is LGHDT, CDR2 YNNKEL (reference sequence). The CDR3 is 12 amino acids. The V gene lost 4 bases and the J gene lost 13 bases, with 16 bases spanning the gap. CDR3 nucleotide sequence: TGTGCCAGCAGCCCCAACACCGCCTCCCTCACCTTC. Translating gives CASSPNTASLTF.

The CDR3 loop is CATSIRTGSTEAFF. Written as DNA, the CDR3 is TGTGCCACCAGCATCCGAACAGGTTCCACTGAAGCTTTCTTT. V usage is TRBV15 and J usage is TRBJ1-1, with D perhaps TRBD1 (5 bases). Germline V CDR1 and CDR2: LNHNV, YYDKDF (reference sequence). V lost 4 bases and J 4 bases, leaving 13 bases between the germline ends. CDR3 length: 14 residues.

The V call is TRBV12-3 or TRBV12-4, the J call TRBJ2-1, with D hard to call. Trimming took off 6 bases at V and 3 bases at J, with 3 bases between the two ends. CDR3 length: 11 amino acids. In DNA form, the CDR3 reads TGTGCCAGCAGCTACTACAATGAGCAGTTCTTC. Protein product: CASSYYNEQFF.

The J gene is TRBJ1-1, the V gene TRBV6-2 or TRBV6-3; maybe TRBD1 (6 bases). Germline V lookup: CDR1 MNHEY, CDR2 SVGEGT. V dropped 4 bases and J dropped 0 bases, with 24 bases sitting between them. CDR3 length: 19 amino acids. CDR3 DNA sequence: TGTGCCAGCAGTTCCATACAGGGAATCTTGGGCAACATGAACACTGAAGCTTTCTTT. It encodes CASSSIQGILGNMNTEAFF.

In DNA, the CDR3 is TGTGCCAGCAGTAGGGGAAACACCGGGGAGCTGTTTTTT. It yields the protein CASSRGNTGELFF. J is TRBJ2-2 and V is TRBV7-3, with D possibly being TRBD1 (5 bases). V lost 6 bases to trimming and J lost 2 bases, with 7 bases between them. The germline V gene has CDR1 SGHTA and CDR2 FQGTGA. CDR3 size: 13 residues.

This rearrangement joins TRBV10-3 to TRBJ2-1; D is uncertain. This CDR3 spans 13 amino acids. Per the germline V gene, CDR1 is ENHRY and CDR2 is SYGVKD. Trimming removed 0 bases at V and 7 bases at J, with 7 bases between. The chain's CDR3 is CAISESFPNEQFF. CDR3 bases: TGTGCCATCAGTGAGTCGTTCCCGAATGAGCAGTTCTTC.

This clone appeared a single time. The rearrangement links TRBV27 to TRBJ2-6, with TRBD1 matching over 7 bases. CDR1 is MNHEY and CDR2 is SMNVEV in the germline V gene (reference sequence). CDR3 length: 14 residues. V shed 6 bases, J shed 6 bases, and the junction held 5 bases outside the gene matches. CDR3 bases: TGTGCCAGCAGCCTGACAGGGAAGGCCAACGTCCTGACTTTC. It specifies CASSLTGKANVLTF.

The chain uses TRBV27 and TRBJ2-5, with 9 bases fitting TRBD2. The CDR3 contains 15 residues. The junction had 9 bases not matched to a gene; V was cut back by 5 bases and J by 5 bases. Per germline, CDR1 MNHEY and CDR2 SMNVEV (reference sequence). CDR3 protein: CASSRALAGSETQYF. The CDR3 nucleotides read TGTGCCAGCAGTCGGGCCCTAGCGGGATCGGAGACCCAGTACTTC.

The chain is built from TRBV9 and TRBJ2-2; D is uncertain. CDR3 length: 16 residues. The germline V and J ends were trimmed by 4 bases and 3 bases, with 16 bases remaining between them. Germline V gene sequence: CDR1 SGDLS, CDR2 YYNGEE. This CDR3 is CASSRSGGGDTGELFF. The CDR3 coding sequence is TGTGCCAGCAGCCGTTCAGGTGGTGGAGACACCGGGGAGCTGTTTTTT.

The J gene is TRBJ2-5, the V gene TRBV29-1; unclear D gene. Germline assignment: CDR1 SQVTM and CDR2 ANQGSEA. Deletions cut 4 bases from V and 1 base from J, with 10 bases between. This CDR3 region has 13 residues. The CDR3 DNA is TGCAGCGTTGGGGGAAGAGCCCAAGAGACCCAGTACTTC. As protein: CSVGGRAQETQYF. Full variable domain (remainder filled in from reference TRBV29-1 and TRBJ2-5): SAVISQKPSRDICQRGTSLTIQCQVDSQVTMMFWYRQQPGQSLTLIATANQGSEATYESGFVIDKFPISRPNLTFSTLTVSNMSPEDSSIYLCSVGGRAQETQYFGPGTRLLVL.

The CDR3 DNA follows: TGTGCCAGCAGTGGACTGACTAGCGGGGGGTCCTACAATGAGCAGTTCTTC. It codes for CASSGLTSGGSYNEQFF. The V and J genes are TRBV2 and TRBJ2-1; 13 bases are shared with TRBD2. Germline V gene data show CDR1 as SNHLY and CDR2 as FYNNEI. Losses at the gene ends were 4 bases for V and 1 base for J; bases not matched to a gene: 4. The CDR3 loop spans 17 amino acids. Full variable domain (missing parts from reference TRBV2 and TRBJ2-1): EPEVTQTPSHQVTQMGQEVILRCVPISNHLYFYWYRQILGQKVEFLVSFYNNEISEKSEIFDDQFSVERPDGSNFTLKIRSTKLEDSAMYFCASSGLTSGGSYNEQFFGPGTRLTVL.

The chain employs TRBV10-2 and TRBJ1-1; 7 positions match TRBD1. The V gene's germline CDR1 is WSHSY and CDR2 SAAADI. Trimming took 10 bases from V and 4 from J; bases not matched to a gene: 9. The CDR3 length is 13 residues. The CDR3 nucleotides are TGCGCCACCCTAGGGGGACAGCTCACTGAAGCTTTCTTT. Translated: CATLGGQLTEAFF.

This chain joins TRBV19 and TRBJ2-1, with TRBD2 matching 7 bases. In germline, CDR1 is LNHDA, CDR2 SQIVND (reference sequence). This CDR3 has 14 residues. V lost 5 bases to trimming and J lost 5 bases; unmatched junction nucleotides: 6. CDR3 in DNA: TGTGCCAGTAGTCCGGGACTATTGAACAATGAGCAGTTCTTC. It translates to CASSPGLLNNEQFF.

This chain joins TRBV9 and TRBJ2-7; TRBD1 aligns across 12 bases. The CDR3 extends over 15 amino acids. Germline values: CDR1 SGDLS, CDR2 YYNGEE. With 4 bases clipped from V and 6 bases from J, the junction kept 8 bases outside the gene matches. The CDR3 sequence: CASSPGTGGPSEQYF. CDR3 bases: TGTGCCAGCAGCCCCGGGACAGGGGGCCCAAGCGAGCAGTACTTC.

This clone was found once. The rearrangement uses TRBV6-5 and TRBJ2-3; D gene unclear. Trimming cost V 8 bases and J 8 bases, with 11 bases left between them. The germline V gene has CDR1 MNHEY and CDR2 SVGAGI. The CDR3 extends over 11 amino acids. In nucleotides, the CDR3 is TGTGCCAGCCCGGACGATCGTACGCAGTATTTT. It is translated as CASPDDRTQYF.

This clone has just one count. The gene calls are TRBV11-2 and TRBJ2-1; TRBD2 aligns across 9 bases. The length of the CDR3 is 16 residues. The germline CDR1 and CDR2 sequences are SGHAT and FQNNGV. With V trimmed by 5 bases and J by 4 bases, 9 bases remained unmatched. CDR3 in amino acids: CASSDRAGGPYNEQFF. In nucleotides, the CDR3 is TGTGCCAGCAGCGACCGGGCGGGGGGGCCTTACAATGAGCAGTTCTTC.

CDR3 protein: CASSPGTGVDEQFF. Written as DNA, the CDR3 is TGCGCCAGCAGTCCCGGGACAGGGGTCGATGAGCAGTTCTTC. The V and J genes are TRBV10-1 and TRBJ2-1; the match to TRBD1 covers 10 bases. V lost 5 bases, J lost 8 bases, and 6 bases stayed unmatched. The CDR3 is 14 residues long. Germline CDR1 reads WNHNN; CDR2 reads SYGVQD (reference sequence).

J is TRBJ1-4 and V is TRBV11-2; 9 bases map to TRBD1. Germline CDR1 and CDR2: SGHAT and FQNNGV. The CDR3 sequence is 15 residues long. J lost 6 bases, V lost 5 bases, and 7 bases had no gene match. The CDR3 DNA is TGTGCCAGCAGCACGACAGGGGGGCGGTATGAAAAACTGTTTTTT. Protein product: CASSTTGGRYEKLFF. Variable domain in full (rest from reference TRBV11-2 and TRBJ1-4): EAGVAQSPRYKIIEKRQSVAFWCNPISGHATLYWYQQILGQGPKLLIQFQNNGVVDDSQLPKDRFSAERLKGVDSTLKIQPAKLEDSAVYLCASSTTGGRYEKLFFGSGTQLSVL.

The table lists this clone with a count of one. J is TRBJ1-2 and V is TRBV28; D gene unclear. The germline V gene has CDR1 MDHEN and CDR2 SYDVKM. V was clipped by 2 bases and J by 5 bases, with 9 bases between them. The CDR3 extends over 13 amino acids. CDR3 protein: CASSLNVGYGYTF. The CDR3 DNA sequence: TGTGCCAGCAGTTTAAATGTAGGGTATGGCTACACCTTC.